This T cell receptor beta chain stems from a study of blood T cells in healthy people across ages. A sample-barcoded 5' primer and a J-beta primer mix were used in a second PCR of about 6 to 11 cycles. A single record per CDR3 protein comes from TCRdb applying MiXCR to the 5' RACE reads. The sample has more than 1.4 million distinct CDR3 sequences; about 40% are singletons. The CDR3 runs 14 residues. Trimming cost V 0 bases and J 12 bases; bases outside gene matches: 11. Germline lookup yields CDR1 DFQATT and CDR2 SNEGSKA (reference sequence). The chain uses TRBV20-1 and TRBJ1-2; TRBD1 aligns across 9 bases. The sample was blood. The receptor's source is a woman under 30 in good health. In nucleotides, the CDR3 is TGCAGTGCTAGAGAGCCCGGGACAGGGATCGGCAACACCTTC. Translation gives CSAREPGTGIGNTF.